The following is a T cell receptor (beta chain) sequence with its context. Its antigen is currently unknown. The data stem from a study of shared clonotypes between healthy human individuals. Deletions cut 2 bases from V and 1 base from J, with 12 bases between. The CDR3 consists of 15 residues. Germline loops: CDR1 SNHLY, CDR2 FYNNEI. In the naive CD8 group, cells lacked CD45RO and were positively selected for CCR7, so terminally differentiated effector memory CD45RA+ cells were left out. Donors included only healthy HIV-negative adults lacking recent acute infections or vaccinations. Overall study results and limits: Clonotype sharing among donors likely depends on sequencing depth.

Sorted subsets were amplified in replicate PCRs using 200 ng DNA, tens of thousands of T cell genomes. Some clones are missing from TCRdb's copy, which holds only in-frame ones; the method was immunoSEQ multiplex PCR. The sample consists of about 2 million clones, over 85% of them appearing once. Sequencing input: naive CD8+ T cells sorted from blood. V is TRBV2 and J is TRBJ2-7; D ambiguous. This clonotype was obtained from a man younger than 35 in good health. The CDR3: CASSESAATSYEQYF. The CDR3, as DNA: TGTGCCAGCAGTGAATCGGCGGCTACTTCCTACGAGCAGTACTTC.